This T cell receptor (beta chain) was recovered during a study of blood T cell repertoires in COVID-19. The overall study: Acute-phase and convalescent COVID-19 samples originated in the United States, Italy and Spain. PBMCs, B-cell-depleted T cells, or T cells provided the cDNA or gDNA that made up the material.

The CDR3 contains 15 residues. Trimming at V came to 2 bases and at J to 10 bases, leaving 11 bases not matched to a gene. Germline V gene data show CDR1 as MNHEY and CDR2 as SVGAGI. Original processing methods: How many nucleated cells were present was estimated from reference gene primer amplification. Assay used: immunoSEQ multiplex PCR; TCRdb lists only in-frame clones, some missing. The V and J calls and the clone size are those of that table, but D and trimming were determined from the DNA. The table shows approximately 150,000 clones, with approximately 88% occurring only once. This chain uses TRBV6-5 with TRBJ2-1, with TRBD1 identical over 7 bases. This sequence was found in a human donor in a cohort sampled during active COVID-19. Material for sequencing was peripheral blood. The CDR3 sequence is CASSYEGAPFKEQFF. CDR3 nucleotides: TGTGCCAGCAGTTACGAGGGGGCTCCTTTTAAGGAGCAGTTCTTC.